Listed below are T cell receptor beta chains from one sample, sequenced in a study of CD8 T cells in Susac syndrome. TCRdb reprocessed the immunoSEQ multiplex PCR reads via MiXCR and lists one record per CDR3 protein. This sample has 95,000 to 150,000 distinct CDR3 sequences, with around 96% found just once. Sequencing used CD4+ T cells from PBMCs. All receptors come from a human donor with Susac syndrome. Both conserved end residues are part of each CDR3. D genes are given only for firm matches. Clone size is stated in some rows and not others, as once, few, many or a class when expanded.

CASGGGLAGKRELFF,TGTGCCAGCGGGGGAGGACTAGCGGGAAAGCGGGAGCTGTTTTTT,TRBD2,.,TRBV9,TRBJ2-2
CSVDNSPGLRGYTF,TGCAGCGTCGATAATTCACCAGGGCTTCGGGGCTACACCTTC,.,.,TRBV29-1,TRBJ1-2
CASSLEGTRTDTQYF,TGTGCCAGCAGCTTAGAAGGAACTAGGACAGATACGCAGTATTTT,.,.,TRBV5-8,TRBJ2-3
CASSVAWGSHGELFF,TGTGCCAGCAGCGTAGCTTGGGGTTCCCACGGGGAGCTGTTTTTT,.,.,TRBV9,TRBJ2-2
CSARGQTNYGYTF,TGCAGTGCTAGAGGACAGACCAACTATGGCTACACCTTC,.,.,TRBV20-1,TRBJ1-2
CSAKVTGYGYTF,TGCAGTGCTAAAGTAACAGGGTATGGCTACACCTTC,.,.,TRBV20-1,TRBJ1-2
CASSIDLMSEQFF,TGTGCCAGTAGTATAGATCTGATGAGTGAGCAGTTCTTC,.,.,TRBV19,TRBJ2-1
CASSFSDPAEKLFF,TGCGCCAGCAGCTTCTCCGATCCCGCTGAAAAACTGTTTTTT,.,.,TRBV5-1,TRBJ1-4
CASSPSLGDRGYEQYF,TGTGCCAGCTCACCCTCTCTAGGCGACAGGGGTTACGAGCAGTACTTC,TRBD1,.,TRBV18,TRBJ2-7
CASSSENTEAFF,TGCGCCAGCAGCTCAGAGAACACTGAAGCTTTCTTT,.,.,TRBV5-1,TRBJ1-1
CASSTGQGGQPQHF,TGCGCCAGCAGCACCGGACAGGGTGGGCAGCCCCAGCATTTT,TRBD1,.,TRBV5-1,TRBJ1-5
CASSLRGNVPGELFF,TGTGCCAGCAGCCTACGGGGTAACGTACCCGGGGAGCTGTTTTTT,.,.,TRBV9,TRBJ2-2
CSAQGWNTEAFF,TGCAGTGCACAGGGTTGGAACACTGAAGCTTTCTTT,.,.,TRBV20-1,TRBJ1-1
CASSYGTVGGETQYF,TGTGCCAGCAGTTACGGGACAGTCGGGGGAGAGACCCAGTACTTC,.,.,TRBV6-5,TRBJ2-5
CATRSPAQENIQYF,TGTGCCACCAGATCGCCGGCACAAGAAAACATTCAGTACTTC,.,.,TRBV15,TRBJ2-4
CASADRGTKTQYF,TGTGCCAGCGCGGACAGGGGAACTAAGACCCAGTACTTC,TRBD1,.,TRBV25-1,TRBJ2-5
CSASRGGYTF,TGCAGTGCTAGCCGTGGTGGCTACACCTTC,.,few,TRBV20-1,TRBJ1-2
CASSPQASEAEQYF,TGTGCCAGCTCACCACAGGCTAGCGAGGCCGAGCAGTACTTC,.,once,TRBV18,TRBJ2-7
CASSPHARGGTEAFF,TGTGCCAGCAGCCCCCACGCTCGGGGGGGCACTGAAGCTTTCTTT,.,.,TRBV3-1,TRBJ1-1
CSATIAARGNNEQFF,TGCAGTGCTACTATAGCGGCTCGGGGGAACAATGAGCAGTTCTTC,.,.,TRBV20-1,TRBJ2-1
CASSQVRGNTEAFF,TGCGCCAGCAGCCAAGTACGGGGGAACACTGAAGCTTTCTTT,.,once,TRBV4-3,TRBJ1-1
CSVEDQFAGGADTQYF,TGCAGCGTTGAAGATCAATTCGCGGGAGGCGCAGATACGCAGTATTTT,TRBD2,.,TRBV29-1,TRBJ2-3
CASSFGQGREFF,TGTGCCAGCAGCTTCGGACAGGGTAGGGAGTTCTTC,TRBD1,.,TRBV11-3,TRBJ2-1
CASSLLASGRRNEQFF,TGTGCCAGCAGTTTACTCGCTAGCGGGAGAAGGAATGAGCAGTTCTTC,TRBD2,.,TRBV27,TRBJ2-1
CSATGRLADTDTQYF,TGCAGTGCCACAGGGAGGCTAGCGGACACAGATACGCAGTATTTT,.,.,TRBV20-1,TRBJ2-3
CASSYIRGEQFF,TGTGCCAGTAGCTACATCCGGGGGGAGCAGTTCTTC,.,.,TRBV19,TRBJ2-1
CSARELSRGSSYNEQFF,TGCAGTGCTAGAGAATTATCCCGGGGGAGCTCCTACAATGAGCAGTTCTTC,.,.,TRBV20-1,TRBJ2-1
CASSLDSGGRAGEQFF,TGTGCCAGCAGCTTAGATTCGGGCGGGAGGGCCGGTGAGCAGTTCTTC,TRBD2,.,TRBV11-2,TRBJ2-1
CSSRAPRTGELFF,TGCAGCTCCCGGGCCCCGCGAACCGGGGAGCTGTTTTTT,.,.,TRBV29-1,TRBJ2-2
CASSQRYYEQYF,TGTGCCAGCAGCCAGCGGTACTACGAGCAGTACTTC,.,.,TRBV3-1,TRBJ2-7
CSAGQGILEQYF,TGCAGTGCGGGGCAGGGGATACTCGAGCAGTACTTC,.,.,TRBV20-1,TRBJ2-7
CSAGEGNQPQHF,TGCAGCGCCGGGGAGGGAAATCAGCCCCAGCATTTT,.,.,TRBV29-1,TRBJ1-5
CASSLPGGVYGYTF,TGTGCCAGCAGCTTGCCAGGGGGCGTCTATGGCTACACCTTC,TRBD1,.,TRBV5-6,TRBJ1-2
CASSFRDRDYGYTF,TGTGCCAGCAGCTTCAGGGACCGGGACTATGGCTACACCTTC,.,.,TRBV5-4,TRBJ1-2
CASGASNTEAFF,TGTGCCAGCGGGGCATCGAACACTGAAGCTTTCTTT,.,.,TRBV27,TRBJ1-1
CSVEDPGVAEAFF,TGCAGCGTTGAAGACCCGGGCGTAGCTGAAGCTTTCTTT,.,.,TRBV29-1,TRBJ1-1
CATSREAGGRDTQYF,TGTGCCACCAGCAGAGAAGCGGGAGGCAGAGATACGCAGTATTTT,TRBD2,.,TRBV15,TRBJ2-3
CASSENGRETQYF,TGTGCCAGCAGTGAAAATGGGAGAGAGACCCAGTACTTC,.,.,TRBV25-1,TRBJ2-5
CSVGEGVRNTQYF,TGCAGCGTTGGAGAGGGGGTTCGAAATACGCAGTATTTT,.,.,TRBV29-1,TRBJ2-3
CASSQDLYQRDTGELFF,TGCGCCAGCAGCCAAGATCTTTATCAGCGGGACACCGGGGAGCTGTTTTTT,.,.,TRBV4-3,TRBJ2-2
CATSRRAGQPQHF,TGTGCCACCAGTAGAAGAGCGGGTCAGCCCCAGCATTTT,.,.,TRBV24-1,TRBJ1-5
CSAPRDRGRGNGYTF,TGCAGTGCCCCCCGGGACAGGGGGCGCGGAAATGGCTACACCTTC,TRBD1,once,TRBV20-1,TRBJ1-2
CSAKRGRGENIQYF,TGCAGTGCTAAGCGTGGCAGGGGGGAAAACATTCAGTACTTC,.,.,TRBV20-1,TRBJ2-4
CASIRGPGFGEQFF,TGTGCCAGTATTCGGGGGCCGGGGTTCGGTGAGCAGTTCTTC,.,.,TRBV19,TRBJ2-1
CASSSLGREETQYF,TGTGCCAGCAGCTCCCTCGGAAGGGAAGAGACCCAGTACTTC,.,.,TRBV13,TRBJ2-5
CASSQVTGNTGELFF,TGTGCCAGCAGCCAAGTCACAGGGAACACCGGGGAGCTGTTTTTT,.,.,TRBV3-1,TRBJ2-2
CATRTGEVGNQPQHF,TGTGCCACCCGAACAGGGGAAGTAGGAAATCAGCCCCAGCATTTT,TRBD1,.,TRBV15,TRBJ1-5
CATSRDGDSQNTGELFF,TGTGCCACCAGCAGAGACGGGGACAGCCAGAACACCGGGGAGCTGTTTTTT,TRBD1,.,TRBV15,TRBJ2-2
CSVDQTSGRVNEQFF,TGCAGCGTTGATCAGACTAGCGGGAGGGTAAATGAGCAGTTCTTC,TRBD2,.,TRBV29-1,TRBJ2-1
CASMTEPSGNTIYF,TGCGCCAGCATGACAGAACCCTCTGGAAACACCATATATTTT,.,.,TRBV5-1,TRBJ1-3
CASSSPLIEGTNEQFF,TGTGCCAGCAGCTCACCCCTTATAGAGGGGACCAATGAGCAGTTCTTC,.,.,TRBV6-1,TRBJ2-1
CASSPAGTKGNEQFF,TGCGCCAGCAGTCCCGCCGGGACTAAGGGAAATGAGCAGTTCTTC,TRBD2,.,TRBV5-1,TRBJ2-1
CAWSRRSEQYF,TGTGCCTGGAGTCGGAGGTCCGAGCAGTACTTC,.,.,TRBV30,TRBJ2-7
CASSNGTGVRNTIYF,TGTGCCAGCAGCAATGGGACAGGGGTTAGAAACACCATATATTTT,TRBD1,.,TRBV7-2,TRBJ1-3
CASSSSGTVYNEQFF,TGTGCCAGCAGTTCGTCAGGGACTGTGTACAATGAGCAGTTCTTC,.,.,TRBV12-3/TRBV12-4,TRBJ2-1
CSAAGTTLRNEQYF,TGCAGTGCAGCAGGGACAACCCTACGGAACGAGCAGTACTTC,.,.,TRBV20-1,TRBJ2-7
CASSFSGSRGNEQFF,TGTGCCAGCAGTTTTAGCGGGAGTAGGGGCAATGAGCAGTTCTTC,TRBD2,.,TRBV28,TRBJ2-1
CASTGHSTNEKLFF,TGTGCCAGCACAGGACACTCAACTAATGAAAAACTGTTTTTT,.,.,TRBV27,TRBJ1-4
CASSLAGISAWQYF,TGTGCCAGCAGCTTGGCGGGCATTTCAGCTTGGCAGTACTTC,.,.,TRBV5-4,TRBJ2-7